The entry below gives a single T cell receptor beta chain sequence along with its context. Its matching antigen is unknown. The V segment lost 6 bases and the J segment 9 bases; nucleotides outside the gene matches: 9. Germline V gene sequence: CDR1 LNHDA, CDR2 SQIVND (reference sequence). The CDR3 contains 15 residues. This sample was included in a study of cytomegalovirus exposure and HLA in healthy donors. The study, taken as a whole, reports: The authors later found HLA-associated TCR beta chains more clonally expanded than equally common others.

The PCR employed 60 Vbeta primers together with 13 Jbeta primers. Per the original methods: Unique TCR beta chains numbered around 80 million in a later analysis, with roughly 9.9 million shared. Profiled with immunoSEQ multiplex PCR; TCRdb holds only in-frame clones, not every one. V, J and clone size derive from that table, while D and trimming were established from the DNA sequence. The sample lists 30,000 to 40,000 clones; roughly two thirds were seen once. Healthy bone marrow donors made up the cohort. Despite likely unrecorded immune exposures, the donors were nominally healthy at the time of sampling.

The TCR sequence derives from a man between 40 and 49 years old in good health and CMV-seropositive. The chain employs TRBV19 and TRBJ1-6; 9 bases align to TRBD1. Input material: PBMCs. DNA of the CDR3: TGTGCCAGTAGATTCTCGACAGGGGGTTCTTCACCCCTCCACTTT. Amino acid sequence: CASRFSTGGSSPLHF.